This T cell receptor (beta chain) was observed in a study of T cells in Graves' hyperthyroidism and ophthalmopathy. As for the study in general: Peripheral blood sampling occurred at initial diagnosis, before any treatment. General study findings and limits: Through a model of 13 V-J features, ophthalmopathy was separated from stable hyperthyroidism.

This clonotype was recorded many times. Its matching antigen is unknown. Patients having uncontrolled infection, another autoimmune disease, pregnancy or lactation were not included. Diagnoses were made from clinical symptoms, serum measures (thyroxine and TRAb), thyroid ultrasound and orbital computed tomography. TCR beta CDR3 regions were amplified from RNA transcripts. Researchers ran a first-round RT-PCR on the TCR CDR3 using the HTBI primer set. TCRdb ran MiXCR on the multiplex PCR reads and lists one entry per CDR3 protein. The sample has 350,000 to 400,000 distinct CDR3 sequences; about 18% are singletons. Sequenced material: blood. The TCR sequence derives from a woman aged 18-29 years with Graves' hyperthyroidism.

The CDR3 sequence is CASSPGPGLFYGYTF. CDR3 nucleotides: TGTGCCAGCAGCCCGGGACCGGGCCTCTTCTATGGCTACACCTTC. The V call is TRBV7-3, the J call TRBJ1-2, with D possibly being TRBD1 (5 bases). CDR3 length: 15 residues. The germline V and J ends were trimmed by 5 bases and 4 bases, with 17 bases remaining between them. Germline V gene sequence: CDR1 SGHTA, CDR2 FQGTGA.